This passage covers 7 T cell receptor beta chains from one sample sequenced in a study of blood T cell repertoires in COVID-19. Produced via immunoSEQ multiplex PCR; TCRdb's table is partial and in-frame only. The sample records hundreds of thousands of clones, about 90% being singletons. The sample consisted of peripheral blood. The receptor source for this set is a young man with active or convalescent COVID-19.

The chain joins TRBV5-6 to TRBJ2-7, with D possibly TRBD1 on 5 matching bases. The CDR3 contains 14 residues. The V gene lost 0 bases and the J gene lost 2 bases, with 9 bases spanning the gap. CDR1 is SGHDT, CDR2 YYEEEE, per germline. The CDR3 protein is CASSLARAPYEQYF. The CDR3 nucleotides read TGTGCCAGCAGCTTGGCCAGGGCTCCCTACGAGCAGTACTTC.

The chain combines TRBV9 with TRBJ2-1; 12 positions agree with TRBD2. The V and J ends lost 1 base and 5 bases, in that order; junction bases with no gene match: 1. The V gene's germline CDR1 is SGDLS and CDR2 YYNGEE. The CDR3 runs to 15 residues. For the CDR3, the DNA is TGTGCCAGCAGCGTATGGACTAGCGGGGACAATGAGCAGTTCTTC. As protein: CASSVWTSGDNEQFF.

The DNA for the CDR3 is TGTGCCAGCAGCGTAGGAGAGGGACATTCCATGAGCTCCTACAATGAGCAGTTCTTC. This encodes CASSVGEGHSMSSYNEQFF. The chain combines TRBV9 with TRBJ2-1, with TRBD1 as a possible D gene (6 bases). The ends were cut back, 0 bases at V and 0 bases at J, with 19 bases in the middle. This CDR3 is built from 19 residues. Germline V gene lookup returns CDR1 SGDLS and CDR2 YYNGEE.

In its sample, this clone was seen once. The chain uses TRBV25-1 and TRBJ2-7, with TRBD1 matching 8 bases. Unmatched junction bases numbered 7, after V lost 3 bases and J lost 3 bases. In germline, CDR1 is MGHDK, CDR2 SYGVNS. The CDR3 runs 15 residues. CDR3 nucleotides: TGTGCCAGCAGTGACCCAGGACAGGGAGGCTACGAGCAGTACTTC. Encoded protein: CASSDPGQGGYEQYF.

CDR3 in amino acids: CASSLFGTSLPGETQYF. Written as DNA, the CDR3 is TGCGCCAGCAGCTTGTTTGGGACTTCGCTACCGGGAGAGACCCAGTACTTC. The genes are TRBV5-1 and TRBJ2-5; a weak D match, TRBD2 (6 bases). The CDR3 contains 17 residues. The ends were cut back, 1 base at V and 4 bases at J, with 20 bases in the middle. Germline CDR1 reads SGHRS; CDR2 reads YFSETQ. Based on the CDR3 plus reference TRBV5-1 and TRBJ2-5, the full variable domain is KAGVTQTPRYLIKTRGQQVTLSCSPISGHRSVSWYQQTPGQGLQFLFEYFSETQRNKGNFPGRFSGRQFSNSRSEMNVSTLELGDSALYLCASSLFGTSLPGETQYFGPGTRLLVL.

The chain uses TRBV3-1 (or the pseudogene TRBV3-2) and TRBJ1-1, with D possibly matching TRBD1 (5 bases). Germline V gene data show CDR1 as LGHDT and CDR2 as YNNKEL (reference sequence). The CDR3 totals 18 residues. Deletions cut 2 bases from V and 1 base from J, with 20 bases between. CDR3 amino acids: CASSQKFQNRTSNTEAFF. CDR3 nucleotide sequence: TGTGCCAGCAGCCAAAAGTTTCAGAACAGGACGTCGAACACTGAAGCTTTCTTT.

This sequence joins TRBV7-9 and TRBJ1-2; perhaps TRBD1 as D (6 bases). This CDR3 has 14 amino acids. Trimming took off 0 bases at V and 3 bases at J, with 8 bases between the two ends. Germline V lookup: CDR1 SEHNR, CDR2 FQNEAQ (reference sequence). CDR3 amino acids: CASSLADRYYGYTF. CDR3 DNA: TGTGCCAGCAGCTTAGCGGACAGATACTATGGCTACACCTTC.